This T cell receptor beta chain comes out of a study of blood T cells in healthy people across ages. On the study more broadly: Capture by template switching was about one barcoded beta molecule per two T cells.

This CDR3 spans 17 amino acids. Per germline, CDR1 KGHSH and CDR2 LQKENI. V was clipped by 6 bases and J by 7 bases; unmatched bases: 21. The use of a sample-barcoded 5' primer and a J-beta primer mix characterized a second PCR of roughly 7 to 11 cycles. Each cDNA molecule, via a template-switch adaptor with 12 random nucleotides, was tagged. TCRdb reanalysed the 5' RACE reads using MiXCR and keeps one entry per CDR3 protein. The sample shows 730,000 or so distinct CDR3 sequences, roughly 44% of them seen only once. As regards this clonotype: Its matching antigen is unknown.

Study outcomes and limitations: Per million T cells, TCR beta diversity dropped about linearly as age rose.

The sequenced material came from blood. The V gene is TRBV18, the J gene TRBJ2-7; TRBD2 aligns across 7 bases. The source of this sequence is a woman in her sixties in good health. For the CDR3, the DNA is TGTGCCAGCTCCTCCCGGTCCGGGCTAGCGGCCAACAATGAGCAGTACTTC. Its translation: CASSSRSGLAANNEQYF.